This T cell receptor (beta chain) was captured by sequencing in a study of human T cells and chemical hapten exposure. Whole-study context: TCR yields per sample varied, mainly owing to small pooled library volume differences.

There are 14 residues in the CDR3. The germline V and J ends were trimmed by 3 bases and 4 bases, with 12 bases remaining between them. CDR1 is ENHRY, CDR2 SYGVKD, per germline. MiXCR, run by TCRdb on the RACE reads, gives a single entry per CDR3 protein. The sample comprises over 85,000 distinct CDR3 sequences, about 8.6% of which are singletons, and 2.9% rests with the top ten. Regarding time point: healthy volunteer bleed at 2 weeks. The study extracted total RNA from unfractionated whole blood. The TCR sequence derives from a female donor in good health. Some clones in this sample may be carry-over from other donors' samples. The J gene is TRBJ2-5, the V gene TRBV10-3; D might be TRBD1 or TRBD2, each matching 5 bases. Sequenced input: whole blood. CDR3 nucleotides: TGTGCCATCAGTGAACCGAGGGGAGCAGAGACCCAGTACTTC. This sequence encodes CAISEPRGAETQYF.